This entry concerns a single T cell receptor beta chain. Its antigen is currently not known. Per-base quality was not reported, and no clone a single base away is much larger than it. In Seattle, one collaborating source enrolled patients while the infection was active and tracked those patients longitudinally over the course of disease. The collaborating institutions used their own protocols to collect whole blood in K2EDTA tubes. For TCRbeta analysis, collaborators shipped samples as frozen whole blood, isolated PBMCs, or DNA extracted from either of those sample types. The immunoSEQ Assay, a bias-controlled multiplex PCR, was used to amplify TCRbeta CDR3 regions from genomic DNA. Under the source paper's analysis protocol: The number of nucleated cells in each sample was estimated from the amplification of reference gene primers within the assay. To quantify the absolute abundance of each unique TCRbeta CDR3 rearrangement, sequence reads were collapsed and filtered. For each sample, productive Simpson clonality was calculated as the square root of Simpson's diversity index over productive rearrangements. TCRdb carries this immuneACCESS record with in-frame sequences only. Its versions omit some clonotypes, under half of them owing to an unresolved V gene in the studies checked, with the rest unexplained. The DNA gave D and trimming, while V, J and clone size come from that table. This sample is represented by approximately 530,000 clones; 70% to 90% of them were singletons. The top ten hold roughly 8% of the sample.

These data belong to a study of blood T cell repertoires in COVID-19 (dated by TCRdb to the early 2020s). About the investigation overall: Collaborator samples came from the United States, Italy and Spain and covered acute and convalescent phases of COVID-19. The prospective study material was composed of cDNA or gDNA derived from T cells, B-cell-depleted T cells, or PBMCs. The dataset comprised deeply sampled blood TCRbeta repertoires from subjects exposed to, actively infected with, or recovered from COVID-19. The repertoires were released in a freely available public database intended as a resource for research on the immune response to SARS-CoV-2. Samples were obtained from the ongoing ImmuneRACE study (first 160 participants) and from over 1,000 subjects provided by 6 global collaborators. Sample metadata almost always included a de-identified subject ID, COVID-19 status, age in years and sex. Where available, HLA class I and class II types were taken from metadata supplied by the sample provider and were not determined by assay-based typing. Here is what the overall study found, with its caveats: How much clinical and demographic metadata was included differed by source and by participant, and the metadata was provided uncurated.

The V and J ends are trimmed by 2 bases and 5 bases, leaving 5 bases between them. CDR1 is given as GTSNPN and CDR2 as SVGIG, both from the germline V gene (reference sequence). From its cysteine to its phenylalanine, the CDR3 spans 11 amino acids. Here the CDR3 DNA is all that survives: 33 bases in frame from base 1. The sequence derives from a woman between 45 and 60 years old with COVID-19, enrolled during active disease. Material: peripheral blood. The receptor chain draws on TRBV30 and TRBJ2-3, with no confident D gene call. The CDR3: CAWSLRDTQYF. Read as DNA, the sequence is TGTGCCTGGAGTCTGAGAGATACGCAGTATTTT. The full variable domain, with segments outside the CDR3 supplied by the reference TRBV30 and TRBJ2-3 proteins, appears as SQTIHQWPATLVQPVGSPLSLECTVEGTSNPNLYWYRQAAGRGLQLLFYSVGIGQISSEVPQNLSASRPQDRQFILSSKKLLLSDSGFYLCAWSLRDTQYFGPGTRLTVL.